The TCR beta chain under discussion was sequenced for a study of blood T cell repertoires in COVID-19. On the study more broadly: Researchers got acute and convalescent COVID-19 samples from the United States, Italy and Spain.

Germline CDR1 reads ENHRY; CDR2 reads SYGVKD. The CDR3 has 15 amino acids. V lost 6 bases and J lost 1; bases outside the gene matches: 4. In the authors' methods: Scientists estimated how many nucleated cells there were by amplifying reference gene primers. The repertoire was sequenced with immunoSEQ multiplex PCR; TCRdb's copy has only in-frame clones and lacks some. V, J and clone size were drawn from that table, and D and trimming were deduced from the DNA. Altogether 300,000 or so clones are present, 89% being singletons, with the ten largest covering around 6.6%. The receptor was isolated from a young man who had recovered from COVID-19. Sequencing was done on a sample of peripheral blood. The rearrangement joins TRBV10-3 to TRBJ2-1; TRBD2 agrees at 9 bases. The CDR3: CAISRSGGSYNEQFF. CDR3 nucleotides: TGTGCCATCAGCCGTAGCGGGGGTTCCTACAATGAGCAGTTCTTC.